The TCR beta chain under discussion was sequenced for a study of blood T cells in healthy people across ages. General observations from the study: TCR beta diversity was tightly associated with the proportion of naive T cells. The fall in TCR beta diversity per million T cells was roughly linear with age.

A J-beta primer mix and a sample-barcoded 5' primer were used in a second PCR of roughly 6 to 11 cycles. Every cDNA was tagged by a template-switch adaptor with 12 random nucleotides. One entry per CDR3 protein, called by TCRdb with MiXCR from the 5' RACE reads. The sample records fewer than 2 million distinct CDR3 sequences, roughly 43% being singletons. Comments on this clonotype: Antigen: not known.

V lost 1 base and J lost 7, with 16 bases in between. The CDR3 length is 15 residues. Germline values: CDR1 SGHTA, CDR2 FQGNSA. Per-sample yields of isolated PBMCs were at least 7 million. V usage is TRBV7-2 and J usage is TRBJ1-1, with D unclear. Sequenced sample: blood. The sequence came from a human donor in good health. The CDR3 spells CASSLGYPPEREAFF. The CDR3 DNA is TGTGCCAGCAGCTTAGGTTACCCGCCCGAACGTGAAGCTTTCTTT. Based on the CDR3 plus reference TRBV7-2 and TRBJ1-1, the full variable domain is GAGVSQSPSNKVTEKGKDVELRCDPISGHTALYWYRQSLGQGLEFLIYFQGNSAPDKSGLPSDRFSAERTGGSVSTLTIQRTQQEDSAVYLCASSLGYPPEREAFFGQGTRLTVV.